This TCR beta chain originates from a study of T cells in Graves' hyperthyroidism and ophthalmopathy. Newly diagnosed patients aged 18 to 65 had hyperthyroidism of under 2 months' duration. Exclusion followed for patients with uncontrolled infection, other autoimmune disease, pregnancy or lactation. Germline assignment: CDR1 SNHLY and CDR2 FYNNEI. The CDR3 has 14 residues. J lost 4 bases, V lost 10 bases, and 11 bases had no gene match. Researchers amplified the TCR beta CDR3 regions from RNA transcripts. The study used the HTBI primer set for a first-round RT-PCR of the TCR CDR3. A single record per CDR3 protein comes from TCRdb applying MiXCR to the multiplex PCR reads. The sample records about 350,000 distinct CDR3 sequences, 19% being singletons.

The source material was blood. The chain recombines TRBV2 with TRBJ2-7; TRBD1 matches at 9 bases. This TCR came from a woman between 18 and 30 years old with Graves' hyperthyroidism. The CDR3 reads CATLRTGDGYEQYF. CDR3 bases: TGTGCCACCTTGAGGACAGGGGACGGTTACGAGCAGTACTTC.